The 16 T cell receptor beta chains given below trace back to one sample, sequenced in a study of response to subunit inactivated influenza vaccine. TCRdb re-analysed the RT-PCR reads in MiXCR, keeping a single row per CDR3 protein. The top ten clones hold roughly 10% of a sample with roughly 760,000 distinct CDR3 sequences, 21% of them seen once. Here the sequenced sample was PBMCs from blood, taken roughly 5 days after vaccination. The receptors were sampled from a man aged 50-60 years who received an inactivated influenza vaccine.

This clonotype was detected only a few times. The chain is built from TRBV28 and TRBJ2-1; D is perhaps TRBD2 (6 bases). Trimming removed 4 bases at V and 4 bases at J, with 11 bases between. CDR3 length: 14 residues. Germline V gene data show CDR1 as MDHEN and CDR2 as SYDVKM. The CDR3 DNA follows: TGTGCCAGCAGTTCGCCTAGCGAGTACAATGAGCAGTTCTTC. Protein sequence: CASSSPSEYNEQFF.

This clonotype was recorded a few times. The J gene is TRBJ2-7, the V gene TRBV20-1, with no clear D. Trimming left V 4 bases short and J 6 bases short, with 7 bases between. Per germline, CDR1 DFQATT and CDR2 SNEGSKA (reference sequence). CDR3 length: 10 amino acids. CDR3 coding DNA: TGCAGTGCTATATCGACCGAGCAGTACTTC. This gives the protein CSAISTEQYF.

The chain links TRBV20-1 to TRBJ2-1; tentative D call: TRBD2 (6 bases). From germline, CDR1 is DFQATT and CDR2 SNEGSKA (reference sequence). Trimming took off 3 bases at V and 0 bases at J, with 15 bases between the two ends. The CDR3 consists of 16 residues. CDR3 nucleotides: TGCAGTGCTAGTCCGATAGGGACTTACTCCTACAATGAGCAGTTCTTC. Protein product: CSASPIGTYSYNEQFF.

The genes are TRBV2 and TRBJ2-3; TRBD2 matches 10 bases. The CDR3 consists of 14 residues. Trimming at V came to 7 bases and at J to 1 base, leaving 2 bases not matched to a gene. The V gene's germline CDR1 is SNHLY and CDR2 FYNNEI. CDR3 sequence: CASNLAGGTDTQYF. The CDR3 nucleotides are TGTGCCAGCAATCTAGCGGGGGGCACAGATACGCAGTATTTT.

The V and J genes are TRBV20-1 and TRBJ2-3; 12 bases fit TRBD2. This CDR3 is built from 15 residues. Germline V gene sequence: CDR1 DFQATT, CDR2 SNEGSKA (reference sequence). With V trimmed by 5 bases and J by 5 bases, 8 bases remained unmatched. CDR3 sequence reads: CSAGQLAGGRDTQYF. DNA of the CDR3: TGCAGTGCTGGTCAACTAGCGGGAGGACGAGATACGCAGTATTTT.

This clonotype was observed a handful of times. In nucleotides, the CDR3 is TGTGCCAGCACCATACAGGGCACCAACGAGCAGTACTTC. Translation: CASTIQGTNEQYF. The chain couples TRBV7-2 to TRBJ2-7; D may be TRBD1 (6 bases). This CDR3 has 13 residues. The germline CDR1 and CDR2 sequences are SGHTA and FQGNSA. V was shortened by 7 bases and J by 5 bases, with 15 bases between the two germline ends.

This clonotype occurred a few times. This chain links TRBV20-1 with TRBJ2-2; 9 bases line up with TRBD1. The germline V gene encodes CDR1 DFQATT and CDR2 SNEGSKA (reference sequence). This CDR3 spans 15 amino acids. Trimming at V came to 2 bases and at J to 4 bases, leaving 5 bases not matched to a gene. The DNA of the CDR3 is TGCAGTGCTAGATACCGGACAGGGGCCACCGGGGAGCTGTTTTTT. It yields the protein CSARYRTGATGELFF.

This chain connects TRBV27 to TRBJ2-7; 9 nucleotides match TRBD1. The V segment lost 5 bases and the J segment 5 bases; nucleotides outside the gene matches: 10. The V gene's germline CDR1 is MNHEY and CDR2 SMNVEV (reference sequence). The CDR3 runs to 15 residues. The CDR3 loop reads CASSPSGTGFHEQYF. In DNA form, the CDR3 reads TGTGCCAGCAGTCCCTCCGGGACAGGGTTCCACGAGCAGTACTTC.

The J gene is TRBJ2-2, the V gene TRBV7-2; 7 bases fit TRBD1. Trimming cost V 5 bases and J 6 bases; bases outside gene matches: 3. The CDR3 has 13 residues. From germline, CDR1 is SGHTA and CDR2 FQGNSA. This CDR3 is CASSETGAGELFF. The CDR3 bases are TGTGCCAGCAGCGAAACAGGGGCCGGGGAGCTGTTTTTT.

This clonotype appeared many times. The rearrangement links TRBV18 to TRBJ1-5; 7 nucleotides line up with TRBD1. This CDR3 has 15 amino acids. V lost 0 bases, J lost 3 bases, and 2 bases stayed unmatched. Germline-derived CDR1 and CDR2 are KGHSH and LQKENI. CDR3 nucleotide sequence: TGTGCCAGCTCACCACCAGGGGGCTTCAATCAGCCCCAGCATTTT. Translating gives CASSPPGGFNQPQHF. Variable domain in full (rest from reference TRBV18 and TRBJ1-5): NAGVMQNPRHLVRRRGQEARLRCSPMKGHSHVYWYRQLPEEGLKFMVYLQKENIIDESGMPKERFSAEFPKEGPSILRIQQVVRGDSAAYFCASSPPGGFNQPQHFGDGTRLSIL.

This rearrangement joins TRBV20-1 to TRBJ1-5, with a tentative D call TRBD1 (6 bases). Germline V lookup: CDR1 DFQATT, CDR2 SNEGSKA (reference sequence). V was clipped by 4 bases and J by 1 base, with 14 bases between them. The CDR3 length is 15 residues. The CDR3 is CSATPTGGSNQPQHF. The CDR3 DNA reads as TGCAGTGCTACTCCGACAGGAGGAAGCAATCAGCCCCAGCATTTT.

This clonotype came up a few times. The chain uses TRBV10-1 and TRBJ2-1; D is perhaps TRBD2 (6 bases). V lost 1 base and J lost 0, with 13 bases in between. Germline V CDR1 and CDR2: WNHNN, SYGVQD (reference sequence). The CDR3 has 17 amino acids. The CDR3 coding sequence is TGCGCCAGCAGTGAGTTGATCGGGGGAATCTCCTACAATGAGCAGTTCTTC. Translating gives CASSELIGGISYNEQFF.

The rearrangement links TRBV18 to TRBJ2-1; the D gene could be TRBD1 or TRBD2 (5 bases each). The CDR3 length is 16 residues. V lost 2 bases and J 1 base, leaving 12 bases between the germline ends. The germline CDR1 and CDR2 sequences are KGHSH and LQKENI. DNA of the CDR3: TGTGCCAGCTCACCATATGGGACGGCTTCCTACAATGAGCAGTTCTTC. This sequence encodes CASSPYGTASYNEQFF.

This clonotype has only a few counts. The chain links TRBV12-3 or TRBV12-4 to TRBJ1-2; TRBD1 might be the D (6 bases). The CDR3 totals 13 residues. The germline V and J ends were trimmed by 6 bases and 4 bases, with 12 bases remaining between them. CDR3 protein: CASSHDRSYGYTF. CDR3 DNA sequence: TGTGCCAGCAGCCACGACAGGTCCTATGGCTACACCTTC.

CDR3 region: CAISESGYLHYGYTF. In DNA, the CDR3 is TGTGCCATCAGTGAGTCGGGGTACCTGCACTATGGCTACACCTTC. The chain combines TRBV10-3 with TRBJ1-2, with D unresolved. Trimming took off 0 bases at V and 3 bases at J, with 11 bases between the two ends. CDR3 size: 15 residues. Looked up from germline, CDR1 is ENHRY and CDR2 is SYGVKD.

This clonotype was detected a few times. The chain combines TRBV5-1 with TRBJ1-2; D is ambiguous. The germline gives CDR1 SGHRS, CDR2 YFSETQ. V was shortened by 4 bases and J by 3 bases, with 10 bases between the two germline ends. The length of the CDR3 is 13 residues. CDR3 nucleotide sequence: TGCGCCAGCAGCCTCAGCCTCTACTATGGCTACACCTTC. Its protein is CASSLSLYYGYTF.